The rows below give T cell receptor beta chains drawn from one sample of a study of control samples from healthy donors and cancer patients. The assay was immunoSEQ multiplex PCR, and TCRdb's table has in-frame clones only and misses some. The table has over 65,000 clones, approximately 88% seen once. The sequencing input was PBMCs. The receptors originated from a woman aged 45-60 years with colorectal cancer. Both conserved end residues are part of each CDR3.

>TRBV30|14
CAWSVLRGTGELFF
>TRBV13|15
CASRFSGNPYNEQFF
>TRBV11-3|18
CASSLGLAGGRDTDTQYF
>TRBV27|14
CASSLSHTRETQYF
>TRBV5-1|15
CASSSWGAGTGELFF
>TRBV7-2|15
CASSSRQGRYNEQFF
>TRBV28|13
CASSLGNTGELFF
>TRBV30|14
CAWSHKQGYQPQHF
>TRBV5-4|15
CASTRTGGYNYGYTF
>TRBV28|12
CASRSPQETQYF
>TRBV28|14
CASSPGQGGNTIYF
>TRBV27|16
CASSPRDTGGANVLTF
>TRBV30|13
CAWSQGDNYGYTF
>TRBV6-4|15
CASSEGQSSTDTQYF
>TRBV30|11
CAWTTRETQYF
>TRBV19|14
CASSSTGVTGELFF
>TRBV6-2/TRBV6-3|14
CASSYAGTNQPQHF
>TRBV6-1|14
CASSEKGLNTEAFF
>TRBV6-5|13
CATSTGDKDTQYF
>TRBV7-8|14
CASSPRRGDTEAFF
>TRBV5-1|13
CASSHEGQVGYTF
>TRBV10-1|14
CASSESTGNTEAFF
>TRBV7-2|14
CASSPGLNTDTQYF
>TRBV6-1|17
CASSGAGTGYYVGELFF
>TRBV7-2|13
CASSLERDTEAFF
>TRBV5-4|15
CASSLRSGDYYGYTF
>TRBV3-1/TRBV3-2|13
CASSLQGDQPQHF
>TRBV7-2|13
CASSLEQGYEAFF
>TRBV13|13
CASKPQAVNEQFF
>TRBV2|15
CASSGDGARNQPQHF
>TRBV6-2/TRBV6-3|15
CASSERGRRNSPLHF
>TRBV30|11
CAWSPGLGYTF
>TRBV5-1|14
CASSPGTSNSPLHF
>TRBV5-1|14
CASSLVPGTDTQYF
>TRBV14|15
CASSQGPLSFYGYTF